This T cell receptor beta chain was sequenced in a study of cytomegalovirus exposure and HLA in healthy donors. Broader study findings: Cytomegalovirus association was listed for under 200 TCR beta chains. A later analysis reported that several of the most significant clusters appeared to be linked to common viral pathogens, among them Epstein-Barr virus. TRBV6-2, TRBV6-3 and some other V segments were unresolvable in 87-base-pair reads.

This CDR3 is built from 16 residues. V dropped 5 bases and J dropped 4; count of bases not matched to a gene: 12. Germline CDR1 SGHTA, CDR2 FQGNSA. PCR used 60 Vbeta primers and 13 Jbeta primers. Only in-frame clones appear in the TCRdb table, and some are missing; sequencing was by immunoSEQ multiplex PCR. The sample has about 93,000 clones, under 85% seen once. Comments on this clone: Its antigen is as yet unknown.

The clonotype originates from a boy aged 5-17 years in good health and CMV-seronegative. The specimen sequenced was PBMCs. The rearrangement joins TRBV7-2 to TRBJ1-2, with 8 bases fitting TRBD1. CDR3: CASSHAGTGPPYGYTF. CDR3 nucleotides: TGTGCCAGCAGCCACGCCGGGACAGGCCCCCCCTATGGCTACACCTTC.